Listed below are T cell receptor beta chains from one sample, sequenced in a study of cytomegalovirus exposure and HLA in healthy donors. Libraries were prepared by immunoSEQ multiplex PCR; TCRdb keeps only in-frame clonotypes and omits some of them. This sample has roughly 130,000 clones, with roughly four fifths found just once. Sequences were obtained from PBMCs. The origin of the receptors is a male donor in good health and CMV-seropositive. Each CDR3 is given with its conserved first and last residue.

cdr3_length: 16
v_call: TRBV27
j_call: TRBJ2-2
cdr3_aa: CASKQGEGRNTGELFF

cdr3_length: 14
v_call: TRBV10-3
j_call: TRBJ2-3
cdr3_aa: CAISASGDTDTQYF

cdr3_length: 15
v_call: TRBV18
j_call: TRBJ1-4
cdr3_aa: CASSPVGQNYEKLFF

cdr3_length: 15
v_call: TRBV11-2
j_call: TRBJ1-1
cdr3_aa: CASSLRQGRSTEAFF

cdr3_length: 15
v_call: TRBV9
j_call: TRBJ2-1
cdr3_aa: CASSVGDRGRNEQFF

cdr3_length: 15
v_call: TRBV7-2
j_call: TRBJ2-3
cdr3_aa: CASSPTGLATDTQYF

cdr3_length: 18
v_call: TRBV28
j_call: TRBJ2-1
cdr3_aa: CASSSASGSLHSYNEQFF

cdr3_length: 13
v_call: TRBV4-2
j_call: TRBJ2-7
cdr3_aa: CASSQDLSYEQYF

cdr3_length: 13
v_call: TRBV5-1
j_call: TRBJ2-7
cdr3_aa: CASSPQGSYEQYF

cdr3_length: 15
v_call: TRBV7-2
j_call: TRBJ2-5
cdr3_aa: CASSPRTLLRETQYF

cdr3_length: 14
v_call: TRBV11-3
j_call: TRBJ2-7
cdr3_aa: CASSLDQNSYEQYF

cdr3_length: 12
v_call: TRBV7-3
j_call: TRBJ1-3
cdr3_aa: CASSSGQNTIYF

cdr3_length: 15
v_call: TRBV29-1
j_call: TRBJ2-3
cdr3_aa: CSVPETSGSPDTQYF

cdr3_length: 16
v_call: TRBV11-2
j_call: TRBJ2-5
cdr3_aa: CASSSPGTSGFGTQYF

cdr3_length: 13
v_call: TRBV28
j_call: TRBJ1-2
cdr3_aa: CASIPDRVGGYTF

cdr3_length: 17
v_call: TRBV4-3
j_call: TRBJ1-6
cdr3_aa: CASSQDWGVWGNSPLHF

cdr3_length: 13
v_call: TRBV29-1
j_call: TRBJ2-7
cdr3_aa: CSVVTGSSYEQYF

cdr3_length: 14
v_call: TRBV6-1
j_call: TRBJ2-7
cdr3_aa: CASSPRVSSYEQYF

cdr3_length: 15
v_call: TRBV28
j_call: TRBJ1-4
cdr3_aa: CASSLWGGEGEKLFF

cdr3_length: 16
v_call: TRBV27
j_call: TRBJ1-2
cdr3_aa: CASSFRVQTGKSSYTF